The T cell receptor (beta chain) under discussion was sequenced for a study of T cells after yellow fever vaccination. On the study more broadly: Those fractions that held only low numbers of cells were prepared using the SMART-Seq v4 Ultra Low Input RNA kit. Regarding the study as a whole: After the booster, over 95% of CD4 and roughly nine tenths of CD8 primary-response clones were re-detected.

This clonotype showed up just a few times. The target antigen is unknown. V dropped 3 bases and J dropped 7; count of bases not matched to a gene: 10. The germline CDR1 and CDR2 sequences are DFQATT and SNEGSKA (reference sequence). This CDR3 has 15 residues. 5'RACE template switching generated TCR cDNA, adding a universal primer site and UMIs. TCRdb re-derived calls from the 5' RACE reads in MiXCR, one entry per CDR3 protein. Seen here are around 610,000 distinct CDR3 sequences, about 13% observed once, and the top ten hold 11% to 15%. Material: PBMCs, obtained on the day of the yellow fever booster vaccination. The chain employs TRBV20-1 and TRBJ2-1, with 9 bases identical to TRBD2. The clonotype was recovered from a man aged 25 to 40 who received the YFV17D yellow fever vaccine. The CDR3 protein is CSASGGIAGGNEQFF. The CDR3 region has the DNA TGCAGTGCTAGCGGGGGAATTGCGGGAGGGAATGAGCAGTTCTTC.